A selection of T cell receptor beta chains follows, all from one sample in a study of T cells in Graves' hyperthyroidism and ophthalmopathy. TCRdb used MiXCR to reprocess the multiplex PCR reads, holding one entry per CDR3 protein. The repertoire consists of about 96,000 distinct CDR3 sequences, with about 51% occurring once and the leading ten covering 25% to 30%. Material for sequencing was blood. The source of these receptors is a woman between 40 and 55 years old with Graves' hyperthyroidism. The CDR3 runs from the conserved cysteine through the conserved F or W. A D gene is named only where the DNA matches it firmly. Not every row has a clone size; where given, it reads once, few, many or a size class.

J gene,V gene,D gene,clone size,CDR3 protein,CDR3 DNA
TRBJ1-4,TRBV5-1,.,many,CASSLSTTGMGEKLFF,TGCGCCAGCAGCTTATCGACCACAGGGATGGGTGAAAAACTGTTTTTT
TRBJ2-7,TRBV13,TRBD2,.,CASSFGTSGSEQYF,TGTGCCAGCAGCTTCGGGACTAGCGGTTCCGAGCAGTACTTC
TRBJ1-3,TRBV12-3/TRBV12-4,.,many,CASRGASVAGNTIYF,TGTGCCAGCAGGGGTGCCTCGGTGGCTGGAAACACCATATATTTT
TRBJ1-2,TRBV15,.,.,CATSRGGGNYGYTF,TGTGCCACCAGCAGAGGGGGCGGGAACTATGGCTACACCTTC
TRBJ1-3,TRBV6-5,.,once,CASSYVAGYTIYF,TGTGCCAGCAGTTACGTAGCGGGTTACACCATATATTTT
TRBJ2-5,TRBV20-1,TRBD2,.,CSAQSGGTQPPTGVQETQYF,TGCAGCGCACAGAGCGGGGGGACTCAGCCACCCACTGGAGTGCAAGAGACCCAGTACTTC
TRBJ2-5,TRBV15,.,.,CATSSPQETQYF,TGTGCCACCAGCAGTCCACAAGAGACCCAGTACTTC
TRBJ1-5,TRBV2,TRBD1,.,CATRQGLAGGLAQHF,TGTGCCACCAGACAGGGACTAGCGGGAGGTTTGGCCCAGCATTTT
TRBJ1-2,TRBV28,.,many,CASSQQGPWYGYTF,TGTGCCAGCAGTCAGCAGGGACCATGGTATGGCTACACCTTC
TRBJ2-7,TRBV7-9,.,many,CASSLTYEQYF,TGTGCCAGCAGCTTGACCTACGAGCAGTACTTC
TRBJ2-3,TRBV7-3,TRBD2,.,CASSRGGGPGDTQYF,TGTGCCAGCAGCCGCGGGGGGGGCCCCGGAGATACGCAGTATTTT
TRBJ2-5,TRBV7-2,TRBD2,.,CASSLVLAGAETQYF,TGTGCCAGCAGCTTAGTTCTAGCGGGAGCTGAGACCCAGTACTTC
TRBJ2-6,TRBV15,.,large,CATSDTGSGANVLTF,TGTGCCACCAGCGACACAGGGTCAGGGGCCAACGTCCTGACTTTC
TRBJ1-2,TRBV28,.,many,CASSLGGAGSYTF,TGTGCCAGCAGTTTAGGGGGGGCAGGGAGCTACACCTTC
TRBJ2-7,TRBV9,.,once,CASSPNLGLYEQYF,TGTGCCAGCAGCCCGAATCTGGGTCTCTACGAGCAGTACTTC
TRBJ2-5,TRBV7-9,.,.,CASSPRRSETQYF,TGTGCCAGCAGCCCCCGTAGGTCGGAGACCCAGTACTTC
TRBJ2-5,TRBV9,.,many,CASSVGGTPQETQYF,TGTGCCAGCAGCGTGGGAGGGACACCTCAAGAGACCCAGTACTTC
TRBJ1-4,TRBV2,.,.,CASSPRVMLRDEKLFF,TGTGCCAGCTCACCACGTGTCATGCTTCGAGATGAAAAACTGTTTTTT
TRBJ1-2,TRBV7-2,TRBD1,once,CASSLFGQGGYGYTF,TGTGCCAGCAGCCTATTTGGACAGGGAGGCTATGGCTACACCTTC
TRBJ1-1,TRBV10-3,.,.,CAISDLVGMNTEAFF,TGTGCCATCAGTGATTTGGTGGGAATGAACACTGAAGCTTTCTTT
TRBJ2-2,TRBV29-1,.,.,CSVERDTGELFF,TGCAGCGTTGAACGGGACACCGGGGAGCTGTTTTTT
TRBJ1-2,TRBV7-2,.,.,CASSLSTGYGYTF,TGTGCCAGCAGCTTAAGCACAGGGTATGGCTACACCTTC
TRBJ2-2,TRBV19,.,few,CASSIIQGTGELFF,TGTGCCAGTAGTATTATCCAAGGTACCGGGGAGCTGTTTTTT
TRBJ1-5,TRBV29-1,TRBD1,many,CSVLTGGSQPQHF,TGCAGCGTCTTGACAGGGGGGAGTCAGCCCCAGCATTTT
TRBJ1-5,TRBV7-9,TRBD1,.,CASSSGQGGQPQHF,TGTGCCAGCAGCTCAGGACAGGGCGGCCAGCCCCAGCATTTT
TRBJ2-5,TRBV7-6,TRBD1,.,CASSLYRQGETQYF,TGTGCCAGCAGCTTATACCGACAGGGAGAGACCCAGTACTTC
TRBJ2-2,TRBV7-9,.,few,CASTPVVPGELFF,TGTGCCAGCACTCCTGTAGTTCCCGGGGAGCTGTTTTTT
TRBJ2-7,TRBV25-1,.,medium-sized,CASRTTGREQYF,TGTGCCAGCAGGACGACAGGTCGCGAGCAGTACTTC
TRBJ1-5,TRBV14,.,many,CASSQDYGFGNQPQHF,TGTGCCAGCAGCCAAGATTACGGGTTTGGCAATCAGCCCCAGCATTTT
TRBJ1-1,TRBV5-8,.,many,CASSLIGPNEAFF,TGTGCCAGCAGCTTGATAGGGCCCAATGAAGCTTTCTTT
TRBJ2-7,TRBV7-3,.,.,CASSLTGGSGGVFYEQYF,TGTGCCAGCAGCTTAACGGGAGGGTCAGGGGGAGTATTCTACGAGCAGTACTTC
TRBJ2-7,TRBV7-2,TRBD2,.,CASSLGAGARKQYF,TGTGCCAGCAGCTTAGGAGCGGGAGCCAGGAAGCAGTACTTC
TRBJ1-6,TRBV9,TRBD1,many,CASSAGTGNSPLHF,TGTGCCAGCAGCGCCGGGACAGGGAATTCACCCCTCCACTTT
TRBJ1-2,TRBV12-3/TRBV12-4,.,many,CASSFWGSGLNHGYTF,TGTGCCAGCAGTTTTTGGGGGTCCGGACTAAATCATGGCTACACCTTC
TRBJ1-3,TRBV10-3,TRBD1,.,CAISVDRDTIYF,TGTGCCATCAGCGTCGACAGGGACACCATATATTTT
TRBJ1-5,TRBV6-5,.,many,CASSVDRDQPQHF,TGTGCCAGCAGTGTCGACAGAGATCAGCCCCAGCATTTT
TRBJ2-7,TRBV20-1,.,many,CSAIRRGDSYEQYF,TGCAGTGCTATTCGCAGGGGCGACTCCTACGAGCAGTACTTC
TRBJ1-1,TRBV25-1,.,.,CASRGAGRMNTEAFF,TGTGCCAGCAGGGGGGCAGGGCGAATGAACACTGAAGCTTTCTTT
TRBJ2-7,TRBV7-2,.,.,CASSQESRAAYEQYF,TGTGCCAGCAGCCAAGAAAGCAGGGCCGCATACGAGCAGTACTTC
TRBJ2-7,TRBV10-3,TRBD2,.,CAISGEGGLAGLYEQYF,TGTGCCATCAGTGGCGAAGGGGGACTAGCGGGGCTCTACGAGCAGTACTTC
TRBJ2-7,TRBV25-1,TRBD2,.,CARGGKEQYF,TGTGCCAGGGGAGGGAAAGAGCAGTACTTC
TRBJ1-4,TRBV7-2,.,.,CASSLEGRLLF,TGTGCCAGCAGCTTAGAGGGTAGACTGCTTTTT
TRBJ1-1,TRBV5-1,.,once,CASSSYYPMNTEAFF,TGCGCCAGCAGCAGTTATTATCCCATGAACACTGAAGCTTTCTTT